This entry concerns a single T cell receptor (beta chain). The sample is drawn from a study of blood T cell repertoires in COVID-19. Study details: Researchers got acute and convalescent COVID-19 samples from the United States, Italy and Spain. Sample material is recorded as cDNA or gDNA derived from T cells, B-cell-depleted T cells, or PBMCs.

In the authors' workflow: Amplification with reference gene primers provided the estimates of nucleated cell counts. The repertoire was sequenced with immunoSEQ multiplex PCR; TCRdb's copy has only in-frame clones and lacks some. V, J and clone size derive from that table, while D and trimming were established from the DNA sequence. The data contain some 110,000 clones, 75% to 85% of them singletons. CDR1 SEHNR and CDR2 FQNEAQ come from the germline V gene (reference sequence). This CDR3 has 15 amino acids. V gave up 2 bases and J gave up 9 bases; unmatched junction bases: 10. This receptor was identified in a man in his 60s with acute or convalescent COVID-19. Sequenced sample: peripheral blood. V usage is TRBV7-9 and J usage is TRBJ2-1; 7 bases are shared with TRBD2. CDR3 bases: TGTGCCAGCAGCTTACGGCGGGAGCTCGATGGTGAGCAGTTCTTC. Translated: CASSLRRELDGEQFF.